The present entry profiles one TCR beta chain with its context. This specimen comes from a study of T cell changes during pregnancy in multiple sclerosis. TCRdb's copy holds only in-frame clones and misses some; the assay was immunoSEQ multiplex PCR. The table includes tens of thousands of clones, approximately 91% detected once. The V gene's germline CDR1 is KGHSH and CDR2 LQKENI. Unmatched junction bases numbered 6, after V lost 2 bases and J lost 7 bases. The CDR3 runs to 16 residues. The sequencing used peripheral blood, collected in the third trimester of pregnancy. The chain combines TRBV18 with TRBJ2-7, with 15 bases fitting TRBD2. This receptor was taken from a female donor with multiple sclerosis, enrolled in a pregnancy study. The CDR3 DNA reads TGTGCCAGCTCACCAGTTCCTGGGACTAGCGGGGGGGAGCAGTACTTC. It encodes CASSPVPGTSGGEQYF.